A selection of T cell receptor beta chains follows, all from one sample in a study of blood T cell repertoires in COVID-19. Here immunoSEQ multiplex PCR was the method, and the copy in TCRdb shows in-frame clones only, minus some. The sample lists about 130,000 clones, roughly 79% occurring once. The sequencing input was peripheral blood. These receptors were collected from a woman between 55 and 75 years old with active or convalescent COVID-19. The CDR3 runs from the conserved cysteine through the conserved F or W. The D gene is left open where the match is weak. A row's size may be missing; if present it is once, few, many or a size class.

j_call d_call v_call clone_size cdr3_nt cdr3_aa
TRBJ2-3 NA TRBV6-2/TRBV6-3 NA TGTGCCAGCAGTCAGCGAGGGGATACGCAGTATTTT CASSQRGDTQYF
TRBJ1-1 NA TRBV28 once TGTGCCAGCAGGGGGGGACCGAAGGACACTGAAGCTTTCTTT CASRGGPKDTEAFF
TRBJ2-3 NA TRBV29-1 NA TGCAGCGTTGATGGCCAGGGGCCAGATACGCAGTATTTT CSVDGQGPDTQYF
TRBJ1-5 NA TRBV4-1 NA TGCGCCAGCAGCCCCCGCGCCGACAGAAGCAATCAGCCCCAGCATTTT CASSPRADRSNQPQHF
TRBJ1-4 NA TRBV6-5 NA TGTGCCAGCAGTCAGGGTAGATCTAATGAAAAACTGTTTTTT CASSQGRSNEKLFF
TRBJ1-2 NA TRBV12-3/TRBV12-4 NA TGTGCCAGCAGTCTCAACAACAGGGGCTACACCTTC CASSLNNRGYTF
TRBJ2-1 NA TRBV6-1 NA TGTGCCAGCAGTGAAGTTTCCCCCGGTGAGCAGTTCTTC CASSEVSPGEQFF
TRBJ2-5 NA TRBV6-1 NA TGTGCCAGCAGGGAAGGCGGGTACCAAGAGACCCAGTACTTC CASREGGYQETQYF
TRBJ1-4 NA TRBV1 NA TGCACCAGCAGCCAAGATCTTGAACGGGGAAATGAAAAACTGTTTTTT CTSSQDLERGNEKLFF
TRBJ2-5 TRBD2 TRBV6-1 NA TGTGCCAGCAGTGAAGAATTAGCGGGGGGTTACGGGACCCAGTACTTC CASSEELAGGYGTQYF
TRBJ1-6 NA TRBV15 NA TGTGCCACCTCCCTCCAGGGCGATTCACCCCTCCACTTT CATSLQGDSPLHF
TRBJ2-6 NA TRBV5-1 once TGCGCCAGCAGCTTGGGGAGCAAATCTGGGGCCAACGTCCTGACTTTC CASSLGSKSGANVLTF
TRBJ2-5 NA TRBV14 few TGTGCCAGCAGCCAAGAATTACAGATGTTTGAGACCCAGTACTTC CASSQELQMFETQYF
TRBJ1-6 NA TRBV3-1/TRBV3-2 NA TGTGCCAGCAGCCAAGGTCCGGTCGAGACCCTCCACTTT CASSQGPVETLHF
TRBJ1-5 NA TRBV30 NA TGTGCCTGGAGTGTGTCGGCGGGAAAAGGTCAGCCCCAGCATTTT CAWSVSAGKGQPQHF
TRBJ2-1 TRBD2 TRBV30 NA TGTGCCTGGAGTGTAGCGGGGGGCCCGTTCTACAATGAGCAGTTCTTC CAWSVAGGPFYNEQFF
TRBJ1-4 NA TRBV29-1 once TGCAGCGTTGTGACTACAGGGAATGAAAAACTGTTTTTT CSVVTTGNEKLFF
TRBJ2-1 NA TRBV12-1 NA TGTGCCAGCAGCCCGACTAGCGGGAGTTCCAACAATGAGCAGTTCTTC CASSPTSGSSNNEQFF
TRBJ1-5 NA TRBV11-2 NA TGTGCCAGCAGCTTAGGAATGGGCGGGCAAAATCAGCCCCAGCATTTT CASSLGMGGQNQPQHF
TRBJ2-3 NA TRBV5-1 NA TGCGCCAGCACAGGCCGCACAGATACGCAGTATTTT CASTGRTDTQYF
TRBJ1-2 TRBD1 TRBV14 NA TGTGCCAGCAGCCCAGGGACAGTCTATGGCTACACCTTC CASSPGTVYGYTF
TRBJ2-1 TRBD2 TRBV5-4 NA TGTGCCAGCAGCGGCGGGACTAGCGGGGGGAGCTCCTACAATGAGCAGTTCTTC CASSGGTSGGSSYNEQFF
TRBJ2-7 TRBD1 TRBV7-8 NA TGTGCCAGCAGCATGGACAGGGCCTCCTACGAGCAGTACTTC CASSMDRASYEQYF